The 11 T cell receptor beta chains below were found in one sample sequenced in a study of long-term antiretroviral therapy in people with HIV. A v3.0 immunoSEQ assay was performed at survey level. Sequencing was performed with immunoSEQ multiplex PCR; in TCRdb, only in-frame clones are kept and a portion is missing. The table includes 11,000 to 15,000 clones, over 75% detected once. The sequencing here drew on unsorted PBMCs, taken 6.2 years after starting antiretroviral therapy. All receptors come from a man aged 35 to 55 with HIV.

This clone was seen only once. The genes are TRBV2 and TRBJ2-7, with a weak D call TRBD1 (6 bases). The V and J ends lost 8 bases and 2 bases respectively, with 13 bases between them. CDR1 is SNHLY, CDR2 FYNNEI, per germline. The CDR3 has 13 residues. CDR3 region: CASGWDTAYEQYF. The CDR3 DNA follows: TGTGCCAGCGGGTGGGACACTGCCTACGAGCAGTACTTC.

This sequence joins TRBV2 and TRBJ2-1; 13 bases fit TRBD2. V dropped 10 bases and J dropped 9; count of bases not matched to a gene: 12. Germline assignment: CDR1 SNHLY and CDR2 FYNNEI. The CDR3 is 15 residues long. The CDR3 DNA reads as TGTGCCACCACGAAAACTAGCGGGAGGGCCGTTGAGCAGTTCTTC. Protein product: CATTKTSGRAVEQFF.

This chain uses TRBV11-2 with TRBJ1-2, with D possibly matching TRBD1 (5 bases). The ends were cut back, 5 bases at V and 2 bases at J, with 15 bases in the middle. This CDR3 has 15 residues. Looked up from germline, CDR1 is SGHAT and CDR2 is FQNNGV. The CDR3 is CASSQELAGNYGYTF. DNA of the CDR3: TGTGCCAGCAGCCAAGAATTAGCAGGGAACTATGGCTACACCTTC. The full variable domain, completed using reference TRBV11-2 and TRBJ1-2, is EAGVAQSPRYKIIEKRQSVAFWCNPISGHATLYWYQQILGQGPKLLIQFQNNGVVDDSQLPKDRFSAERLKGVDSTLKIQPAKLEDSAVYLCASSQELAGNYGYTFGSGTRLTVV.

The count of this clone is one. The chain is built from TRBV30 and TRBJ2-2; D gene ambiguous. Looked up from germline, CDR1 is GTSNPN and CDR2 is SVGIG (reference sequence). This CDR3 region has 14 residues. With 3 bases removed from V and 6 bases from J, the gap between germline ends came to 14 bases. DNA for the CDR3: TGTGCCTGGAGCCCTCGTGGTGAGTCCGGGGAGCTGTTTTTT. This sequence encodes CAWSPRGESGELFF.

This sequence joins TRBV27 and TRBJ2-1; 10 bases align to TRBD1. Losses at the gene ends were 7 bases for V and 6 bases for J; bases not matched to a gene: 9. Germline lookup yields CDR1 MNHEY and CDR2 SMNVEV (reference sequence). This CDR3 is built from 15 residues. CDR3 sequence: CASTPDRGGINEQFF. The CDR3, as DNA: TGTGCCAGCACCCCGGACAGGGGGGGTATCAATGAGCAGTTCTTC.

Comment on this clone: Distinct nucleotide sequences in the sample also encode this CDR3. The chain has TRBV7-9 and TRBJ2-2; 12 nucleotides align to TRBD1. Germline CDR1 reads SEHNR; CDR2 reads FQNEAQ (reference sequence). Trimming cost V 9 bases and J 5 bases; bases outside gene matches: 10. The CDR3 runs to 16 residues. In DNA form, the CDR3 reads TGTGCCAGTAGCCTCCGGGACAGGGGGCAAACCGGGGAGCTGTTTTTT. It encodes CASSLRDRGQTGELFF.

This clone was detected once. V is TRBV28 and J is TRBJ1-1; unclear D gene. V lost 4 bases and J lost 6, with 24 bases in between. The CDR3 totals 17 residues. CDR1 MDHEN and CDR2 SYDVKM come from the germline V gene. Here the CDR3 DNA reads TGTGCCAGCAGTTCCCCGCGAGTACAGTCCCTTGACGCTGAAGCTTTCTTT. Protein: CASSSPRVQSLDAEAFF.

V gene TRBV5-8 combines with J gene TRBJ1-5; D possibly corresponds to TRBD1 (5 bases). Trimming left V 4 bases short and J 1 base short, with 9 bases between. This CDR3 spans 14 amino acids. Germline V gives CDR1 SGHTS, CDR2 YDEGEE. The CDR3 DNA is TGTGCCAGCAGCCGGGGACGGAGCAATCAGCCCCAGCATTTT. As protein: CASSRGRSNQPQHF.

The V call is TRBV4-1, the J call TRBJ1-5, with TRBD1 as a possible D gene (5 bases). V lost 6 bases and J lost 1, with 16 bases in between. Per the germline V gene, CDR1 is MGHRA and CDR2 is YSYEKL. The CDR3 loop spans 16 amino acids. CDR3 amino acids: CASRPERGASNQPQHF. The CDR3 nucleotides read TGCGCCAGCAGGCCGGAGAGGGGAGCCAGCAATCAGCCCCAGCATTTT.

In the case of this clone: The same CDR3 also results from other DNA sequences found in this sample. The chain combines TRBV9 with TRBJ2-6, with D possibly TRBD2 on 5 matching bases. V shed 4 bases and J shed 2 bases, with 10 bases lying between them. Germline CDR1 reads SGDLS; CDR2 reads YYNGEE. The CDR3 is 15 residues long. CDR3 in amino acids: CASSPRGTGANVLTF. The CDR3, as DNA: TGTGCCAGCAGCCCTCGGGGAACTGGGGCCAACGTCCTGACTTTC.

The chain recombines TRBV27 with TRBJ2-7; no clear D. CDR1 and CDR2 from the germline V gene are MNHEY and SMNVEV (reference sequence). The ends were cut back, 2 bases at V and 3 bases at J, with 8 bases in the middle. The CDR3 contains 13 residues. CDR3 bases: TGTGCCAGCAGTTTAAAGGTTTACTACGAGCAGTACTTC. This codes for CASSLKVYYEQYF.